The clone carrying this TCR beta chain was seen at least ten times. What it binds is not known. Time point of the sample: newly diagnosed GD, antithyroid drugs for less than 3 months. PBMC-extracted RNA yielded the TCR library. Staff drew around 10 milliliters of peripheral blood into EDTA tubes. Arm-PCR of CDR3 regions and iRepertoire HTBI primers were used to build TCR beta libraries. TCRdb passed the multiplex PCR reads through MiXCR, listing each CDR3 protein once. The table lists 350,000 to 450,000 distinct CDR3 sequences, approximately 12% of them singletons. The sample comes from a study of regulatory T cells in long-lasting Graves disease. General study results and limits: Persistent patients shared some 2,500 public clonotypes among themselves. Newly diagnosed patients shared fewer, at roughly 1,000.

The CDR3 has 16 residues. Trimming stripped 8 bases from V and 1 base from J, with 19 bases between. Another study also made use of these data, one on T cells in Graves' hyperthyroidism and ophthalmopathy.

V is TRBV12-3 or TRBV12-4 and J is TRBJ2-3, with no clear D. The sample in question was peripheral blood mononuclear cells (PBMCs), obtained at new diagnosis, from a patient treated with antithyroid drugs. This receptor was obtained from a woman under 30 with Graves disease. The CDR3 is CASSLTGPPGTDTQYF. The CDR3 region has the DNA TGTGCCAGCTCGCTGACCGGGCCTCCCGGCACAGATACGCAGTATTTT.